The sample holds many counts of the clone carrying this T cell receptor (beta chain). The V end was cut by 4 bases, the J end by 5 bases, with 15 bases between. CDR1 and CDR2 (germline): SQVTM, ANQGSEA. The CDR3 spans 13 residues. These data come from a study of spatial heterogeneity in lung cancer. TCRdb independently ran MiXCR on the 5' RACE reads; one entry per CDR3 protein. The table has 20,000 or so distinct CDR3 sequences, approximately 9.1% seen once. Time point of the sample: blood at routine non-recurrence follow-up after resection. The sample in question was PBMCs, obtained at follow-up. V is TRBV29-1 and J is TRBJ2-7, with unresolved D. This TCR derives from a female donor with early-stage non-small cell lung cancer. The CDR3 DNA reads TGCAGCGTTGGTCCTGGGCCGATAGACGAGCAGTACTTC. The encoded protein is CSVGPGPIDEQYF.